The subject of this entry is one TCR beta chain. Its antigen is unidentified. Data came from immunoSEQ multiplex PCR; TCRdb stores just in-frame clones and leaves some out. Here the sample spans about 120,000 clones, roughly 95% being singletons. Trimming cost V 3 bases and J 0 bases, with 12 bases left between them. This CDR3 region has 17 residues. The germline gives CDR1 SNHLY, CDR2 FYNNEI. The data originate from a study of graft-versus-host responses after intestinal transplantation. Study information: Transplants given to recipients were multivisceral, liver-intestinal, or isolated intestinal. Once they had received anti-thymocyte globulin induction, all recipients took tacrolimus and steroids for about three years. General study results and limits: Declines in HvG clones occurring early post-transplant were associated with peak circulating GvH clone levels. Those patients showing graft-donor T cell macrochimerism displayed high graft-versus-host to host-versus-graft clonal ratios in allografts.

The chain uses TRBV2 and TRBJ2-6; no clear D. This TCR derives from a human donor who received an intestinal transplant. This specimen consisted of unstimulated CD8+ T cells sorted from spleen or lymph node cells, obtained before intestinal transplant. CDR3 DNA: TGTGCCAGCAGTGATGGACGCAGGAGCTCTGGGGCCAACGTCCTGACTTTC. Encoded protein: CASSDGRRSSGANVLTF. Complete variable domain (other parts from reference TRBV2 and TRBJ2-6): EPEVTQTPSHQVTQMGQEVILRCVPISNHLYFYWYRQILGQKVEFLVSFYNNEISEKSEIFDDQFSVERPDGSNFTLKIRSTKLEDSAMYFCASSDGRRSSGANVLTFGAGSRLTVL.